This T cell receptor (beta chain) was recorded in a study of T cells after yellow fever vaccination. Study in general: Each low-cell-number fraction was prepared by means of SMART-Seq v4 Ultra Low Input.

The table lists this clonotype with many counts. What it binds is unknown. Study results and limitations: In post-booster samples, most primary-vaccination clones reappeared (just under 97% CD4, approximately 91% CD8).

Synthesis of TCR cDNA relied on 5'RACE template switching, which attached a universal primer site and UMIs. TCRdb fed the 5' RACE reads into MiXCR, producing one record per CDR3 protein. The data contain under 80,000 distinct CDR3 sequences, approximately 7.4% of them singletons. J lost 4 bases, V lost 1 base, and 12 bases had no gene match. Germline V lookup: CDR1 MGHRA, CDR2 YSYEKL. The CDR3 contains 18 residues. The material sequenced was CD8+ T cells sorted from PBMCs, taken 15 days after the yellow fever booster vaccination. The V and J genes are TRBV4-1 and TRBJ2-1; 8 bases map to TRBD2. This TCR derives from a man aged 25 to 40 who received the YFV17D yellow fever vaccine. CDR3: CASSQAASGYQGYNEQFF. DNA of the CDR3: TGCGCCAGCAGCCAAGCGGCTAGCGGGTACCAGGGGTACAATGAGCAGTTCTTC.